The 3 T cell receptor beta chains listed next were all sequenced from one sample in a study of Tregs in tolerant kidney transplant recipients. Using immunoSEQ multiplex PCR, the repertoire was profiled, and TCRdb retains in-frame clones only, with some absent. The data contain 240,000 or so clones, approximately 83% of them singletons. Sequenced: CD4+ T cells from blood. These receptors all stem from a human donor in good health.

The chain employs TRBV7-6 and TRBJ2-3; 10 nucleotides match TRBD1. This CDR3 contains 16 residues. Germline V gene lookup returns CDR1 SGHVS and CDR2 FNYEAQ. J lost 4 bases, V lost 1 base, and 5 bases had no gene match. CDR3 protein: CASSLGQGAFADTQYF. The CDR3 DNA reads as TGTGCCAGCAGCTTAGGACAGGGGGCGTTCGCAGATACGCAGTATTTT.

The rearrangement links TRBV18 to TRBJ2-7, with TRBD2 identical over 13 bases. The CDR3 has 20 amino acids. The V gene's germline CDR1 is KGHSH and CDR2 LQKENI. The junction had 20 bases not matched to a gene; V was cut back by 6 bases and J by 3 bases. The CDR3 reads CASSGQAGTSGTIRYYEQYF. DNA of the CDR3: TGTGCCAGCTCCGGGCAGGCCGGGACTAGCGGGACCATACGTTACTACGAGCAGTACTTC. Using reference TRBV18 and TRBJ2-7 for the parts outside the CDR3, the full variable domain is NAGVMQNPRHLVRRRGQEARLRCSPMKGHSHVYWYRQLPEEGLKFMVYLQKENIIDESGMPKERFSAEFPKEGPSILRIQQVVRGDSAAYFCASSGQAGTSGTIRYYEQYFGPGTRLTVT.

J is TRBJ1-3 and V is TRBV5-6; TRBD1 aligns across 7 bases. Germline assignment: CDR1 SGHDT and CDR2 YYEEEE. With V trimmed by 3 bases and J by 4 bases, 7 bases remained unmatched. This CDR3 comprises 15 residues. This CDR3 is CASSSWDRGGNTIYF. CDR3 in DNA: TGTGCCAGCAGCTCCTGGGACAGAGGGGGAAACACCATATATTTT.